This TCR beta chain was sequenced in a study of vaccination effects on CD4 cells after COVID-19 (dated by TCRdb to between 2021 and 2022). With respect to the entire study: Across the study, the median time from the second dose to post-vaccine sampling was 72 days (range 14 to 241). A total of some eleven COVID-19 convalescent patients and several SARS-CoV-2-naive healthy vaccine recipients were included in the full study. In both COVID-19 convalescent patients and infection-naive vaccine recipients, the study compared SARS-CoV-2 spike-specific CD4+ TCR repertoires from before mRNA vaccination with those from after it. Cultures from other donors in the study were sequenced with the Oncomine TCR Beta short-read assay on an Illumina iSeq 100.

To identify antigen-specific CD4+ T cell clonotypes by their expansion, the ViraFEST assay first stimulated PBMC with viral peptide pools and then applied TCR sequencing. After around eleven days of culture, CD4+ T cells were isolated with the EasySep CD4+ T cell isolation kit. Each participant got two doses of an mRNA SARS-CoV-2 vaccine, either BNT162b2 or mRNA-1273. None of the healthy vaccine recipients had a prior SARS-CoV-2 infection, which was confirmed by nucleocapsid antibody tests that came back negative both before and after vaccination. Two million PBMC per well were cultured in IMDM with about 4.8% human AB serum, 9 to 10 IU/ml IL-2 and gentamicin, plus 10 ug/ml peptides. On days 3 and 7, half of the culture medium was replaced with fresh IL-2-containing medium. Unless otherwise noted, each peptide stimulation condition was cultured in triplicate wells. PBMC were separated from whole blood using Ficoll-Paque Plus gradient centrifugation and were then either cryopreserved at -140C or used fresh. The spike proteins of SARS-CoV-2 and of the common cold coronaviruses HCoV-NL63, HCoV-OC43 and HCoV-229E were spanned by overlapping peptide pools. Genomic DNA was extracted from cultured CD4+ T cells with the QIAamp micro DNA kit.

Receptors were amplified or captured by the immunoSEQ multiplex PCR assay. TCR beta CDR3 sequencing was performed on DNA from the cultured, isolated CD4+ T cells. In the original analysis: Non-productive TCR sequences were removed and reads were trimmed to the CDR3 region, keeping CDR3s of at least 7 amino acids. Antigen-specific clonotypes were identified with the MANAFEST web app by comparing expansion in peptide wells against reference cultures. Positive clones required FDR<0.05 expansion versus reference and all other wells, odds ratio above 5, and frequency above 0.1% in two replicate wells. A clonotype was called cross-reactive if it was significantly expanded both in SARS-CoV-2 spike wells and in at least one common cold coronavirus spike condition. CDR3 similarity was assessed by Levenshtein distance using the stringdist R package, and unrooted trees were constructed with ape in R 3.6.1. The immuneACCESS repertoire file appears here via TCRdb, limited to in-frame rearrangements. These files lack a portion of the clones; in checked studies, under half of the deficit traces to unresolved V genes, and the cause of the others is not known. Clonal size and the V and J genes are those of that table, whereas D and trimming came from the DNA. Recorded for this sample are about 69,000 clones; roughly 76% of them occurred a single time. The ten largest clones represent around 0.9% of the sample.

As for this clone: Its recognized antigen is unknown. It has no much larger one-base neighbor in the sample; base qualities were not kept.

The research as a whole found: The study was limited by a small number of convalescent patients, and early post-infection timepoints were lacking. Marked clonal contraction was observed in both infection-induced and vaccine-induced clones at late post-vaccination timepoints, consistent with waning T cell responses. Among healthy vaccine recipients, nearly all vaccine-induced clones were SARS-CoV-2 mono-reactive, and only 1 of 255 was cross-reactive with common cold coronaviruses.

Taken from the germline V gene, the CDR1 and CDR2 loops are MRHNA and SNTAGT. Ends trimmed: V by 6 bases, J by 2 bases; bases unmatched to a gene: 5. The CDR3 contains 15 residues, cysteine and phenylalanine counted. The only DNA kept is the CDR3, 45 bases in frame from the first base. The chain couples TRBV6-4 to TRBJ2-3; 10 bases in the middle match TRBD1. The TCR was taken from a human donor who received a COVID-19 vaccine. This sample comprised CD4+ T cells from PBMCs cultured with HCoV-OC43 spike peptides, obtained after COVID-19 vaccination. The cell subset or site label corresponds to: HCoV-OC43 spike overlapping peptide pool stimulation. CDR3 protein: CASSPGTGDTDTQYF. At the DNA level, the sequence is TGTGCCAGCAGCCCCGGGACAGGGGACACAGATACGCAGTATTTT.